The 23 T cell receptor beta chains presented below share a single source sample, sequenced in a study of T cells in Graves' hyperthyroidism and ophthalmopathy. Researchers took RNA transcripts and amplified the TCR beta CDR3 regions from them. Using the HTBI primer set, a first-round RT-PCR was run on the TCR CDR3. TCRdb used MiXCR to reprocess the multiplex PCR reads, holding one entry per CDR3 protein. The data show about 500,000 distinct CDR3 sequences, about 15% seen once. Sequences were obtained from blood. The receptors were sampled from a woman aged 30 to 39 with Graves' ophthalmopathy.

This clonotype was detected ten times or more. The chain uses TRBV12-3 or TRBV12-4 and TRBJ1-1, with TRBD1 identical over 7 bases. The CDR3 covers 14 residues. J was trimmed by 6 bases and V by 7 bases; bases with no gene match: 11. In nucleotides, the CDR3 is TGTGCCAGCAAGGTAGCAGGGGGGAGGCCTGAAGCTTTCTTT. It translates to CASKVAGGRPEAFF.

This clonotype showed up many times. Because the CDR3's place on the DNA is in doubt, the DNA is left out and the CDR3 is given as listed by TCRdb. This rearrangement joins TRBV11-1 to TRBJ2-3. Germline V gives CDR1 SGHAT, CDR2 FQDESV (reference sequence). Ends included, the CDR3 has 15 residues. The CDR3 here is CASSILATSTDTQYF.

This rearrangement joins TRBV29-1 to TRBJ2-3, with 9 positions matching TRBD2. The CDR3 is 19 residues long. V was clipped by 3 bases and J by 2 bases; unmatched bases: 18. From germline, CDR1 is SQVTM and CDR2 ANQGSEA. CDR3 sequence (DNA): TGCAGCGTTGACCCCGCTAGCGGGGTCGTGGGAGAGTCCACAGATACGCAGTATTTT. Translated: CSVDPASGVVGESTDTQYF.

The chain has TRBV9 and TRBJ2-5, with D possibly being TRBD2 (5 bases). Germline V gene data show CDR1 as SGDLS and CDR2 as YYNGEE. The V end was cut by 1 base, the J end by 5 bases, with 6 bases between. The length of the CDR3 is 12 residues. The CDR3 DNA reads as TGTGCCAGCAGCGTAACGGGGGAGACCCAGTACTTC. As protein: CASSVTGETQYF.

Ten or more counts support this clonotype. J is TRBJ2-1 and V is TRBV7-2; possible D gene TRBD2, 6 bases. CDR1 and CDR2 (germline): SGHTA, FQGNSA. The CDR3 loop spans 14 amino acids. Trimming stripped 3 bases from V and 6 bases from J, with 12 bases between. CDR3 region: CASSFGGTGNEQFF. The CDR3 DNA is TGTGCCAGCAGCTTTGGAGGGACGGGCAATGAGCAGTTCTTC.

To note about this clonotype: Its ends do not fully match the called genes, so a read error is possible. This chain connects TRBV20-1 to TRBJ2-7; TRBD1 matches 10 bases. The CDR3 has 16 amino acids. The germline gives CDR1 DFQATT, CDR2 SNEGSKA (reference sequence). The chain's CDR3 is CSAPRDRGLGPYEQCF. DNA of the CDR3: TGCAGTGCTCCCCGGGACAGGGGCCTTGGTCCGTACGAGCAGTGCTTC.

This clonotype occurred many times. The germline gene is not matched at one end of the junction; a read error may be the cause. The chain carries TRBV12-3 or TRBV12-4 and TRBJ2-7; 8 bases match TRBD1. This CDR3 region has 14 residues. CDR3 loop: CASSLAGTGYEQYF. The CDR3 bases are TGTGCCAGCAGTCTAGCCGGGACAGGTTACGAGCAGTACTTC.

This clonotype was recorded at least ten times. This rearrangement joins TRBV20-1 to TRBJ2-7; 7 positions agree with TRBD2. Germline trimming cut 3 bases from V and 7 bases from J; bases unmatched to any gene: 12. This CDR3 region has 14 residues. From germline, CDR1 is DFQATT and CDR2 SNEGSKA (reference sequence). This chain's CDR3 is CSASPSGEPWEQYF. CDR3 DNA: TGCAGTGCTAGTCCCAGCGGGGAACCGTGGGAGCAGTACTTC.

This clonotype came up once. This sequence joins TRBV19 and TRBJ2-2; 8 bases align to TRBD1. Looked up from germline, CDR1 is LNHDA and CDR2 is SQIVND (reference sequence). CDR3 length: 15 amino acids. V lost 6 bases to trimming and J lost 3 bases; unmatched junction nucleotides: 6. The DNA for the CDR3 is TGTGCCAGTAGGGCAGGGGGCTGGGACACCGGGGAGCTGTTTTTT. Translating gives CASRAGGWDTGELFF.

The chain uses TRBV11-2 and TRBJ2-7; D is unresolved. CDR3 size: 15 residues. Trimming pared 1 base from V and 6 bases from J, leaving 16 bases between. Germline V lookup: CDR1 SGHAT, CDR2 FQNNGV. For the CDR3, the DNA is TGTGCCAGCAGCTTAGCTTTCGGCTTGGAAAGCGAGCAGTACTTC. Translating it yields CASSLAFGLESEQYF.

This clonotype was found many times. The rearrangement links TRBV7-2 to TRBJ2-7, with 10 bases aligning to TRBD2. The CDR3 runs to 15 residues. The V gene end was trimmed by 5 bases and the J gene end by 6 bases; junction bases not matched to a gene: 10. CDR1 is SGHTA and CDR2 is FQGNSA in the germline V gene. The CDR3 DNA reads TGTGCCAGCAGCGATGCTAGCGGGAGAAATTCCGAGCAGTACTTC. Amino acid sequence: CASSDASGRNSEQYF. The variable domain in full, completed from reference TRBV7-2 and TRBJ2-7, reads GAGVSQSPSNKVTEKGKDVELRCDPISGHTALYWYRQSLGQGLEFLIYFQGNSAPDKSGLPSDRFSAERTGGSVSTLTIQRTQQEDSAVYLCASSDASGRNSEQYFGPGTRLTVT.

The table lists this clonotype with many counts. This chain links TRBV7-3 with TRBJ2-7, with TRBD2 identical over 8 bases. The CDR3 runs to 15 residues. Germline-derived CDR1 and CDR2 are SGHTA and FQGTGA. After removal of 5 bases from V and 1 base from J, the junction contained 7 bases not matched to a gene. In DNA, the CDR3 is TGTGCCAGCAGCCCGGGGGGGGGGCCTTCCTACGAGCAGTACTTC. It codes for CASSPGGGPSYEQYF.

This clonotype was seen more than once but under ten times. V usage is TRBV28 and J usage is TRBJ2-7, with TRBD1 matching over 11 bases. The J segment lost 4 bases and the V segment lost 5 bases, leaving 4 bases of the junction unmatched. CDR1 MDHEN and CDR2 SYDVKM come from the germline V gene. This CDR3 is built from 14 residues. CDR3 sequence reads: CASSGGQGVYEQYF. As DNA, the CDR3 is TGTGCCAGCAGTGGGGGACAGGGGGTATACGAGCAGTACTTC.

On this clonotype itself: This may arise from a read error, as a much more abundant clone is one base away. The CDR3 spells CASHRRRGGEQYF. As DNA, the CDR3 is TGTGCCAGCCACAGGCGGAGGGGAGGCGAGCAGTACTTC. This chain connects TRBV6-2 or TRBV6-3 to TRBJ2-7; the D gene is possibly TRBD2 (6 bases). Germline V lookup: CDR1 MNHEY, CDR2 SVGEGT. This CDR3 spans 13 amino acids. Between the trimmed V and J ends, which lost 8 bases and 6 bases, there was a span of 17 bases.

In the case of this clonotype: Given a much more abundant clone one base away, this may be a read error. V usage is TRBV11-2 and J usage is TRBJ2-1, with a tentative D call TRBD2 (6 bases). This CDR3 spans 14 amino acids. The germline gives CDR1 SGHAT, CDR2 FQNNGV. V dropped 3 bases and J dropped 13 bases, with 19 bases sitting between them. CDR3 DNA: TGTGCCAGCAGCTTGAGTGGCGGGATAGAGACCCAGTTCTTC. Its translation: CASSLSGGIETQFF.

This clonotype was detected many times. The chain joins TRBV2 to TRBJ2-7; 11 nucleotides match TRBD2. Germline V CDR1 and CDR2: SNHLY, FYNNEI. The CDR3 totals 15 residues. V lost 1 base to trimming and J lost 3 bases; unmatched junction nucleotides: 2. CDR3 in amino acids: CASSEDGLAGYEQYF. CDR3 in DNA: TGTGCCAGCAGTGAAGACGGACTAGCGGGCTACGAGCAGTACTTC.

This clonotype has more than one count but fewer than ten. The CDR3 reads CASSLVLEQFF. The CDR3 coding sequence is TGTGCCAGCAGTTTAGTTCTTGAGCAGTTCTTC. The genes are TRBV2 and TRBJ2-1, with no clear D. The CDR3 has 11 amino acids. Germline loops: CDR1 SNHLY, CDR2 FYNNEI. V was clipped by 5 bases and J by 9 bases, with 8 bases between them.

This clonotype was detected only a few times. The chain is built from TRBV20-1 and TRBJ2-7, with D perhaps matching TRBD1 (5 bases). The CDR3 consists of 14 residues. Trimming stripped 5 bases from V and 3 bases from J, with 17 bases between. From germline, CDR1 is DFQATT and CDR2 SNEGSKA (reference sequence). CDR3: CSAPPVQELYEQYF. The CDR3 DNA is TGCAGTGCTCCTCCGGTACAGGAGCTCTACGAGCAGTACTTC.

This clonotype was seen ten or more times. This chain links TRBV28 with TRBJ2-5; 7 bases line up with TRBD1. Losses at the gene ends were 6 bases for V and 5 bases for J; bases not matched to a gene: 9. This CDR3 has 14 amino acids. Per germline, CDR1 MDHEN and CDR2 SYDVKM. In DNA, the CDR3 is TGTGCCAGCAGCCGAGACAGGGTGTCGGAGACCCAGTACTTC. The encoded protein is CASSRDRVSETQYF.

This clonotype came up many times. This chain uses TRBV6-1 with TRBJ1-1; no reliable D call. Germline CDR1 is MNHNS and CDR2 is SASEGT. V gave up 0 bases and J gave up 4 bases, with 9 bases separating them. This CDR3 comprises 14 residues. CDR3 in amino acids: CASSEAPSGTEAFF. In DNA form, the CDR3 reads TGTGCCAGCAGTGAAGCCCCAAGCGGCACTGAAGCTTTCTTT.

In its sample, this clonotype was seen a few times. The CDR3 reads CASSLGYGGGSEQYF. In nucleotides, the CDR3 is TGTGCCAGCAGCTTAGGGTACGGGGGGGGTTCCGAGCAGTACTTC. The chain recombines TRBV7-3 with TRBJ2-7, with 8 nucleotides matching TRBD2. Germline trimming cut 2 bases from V and 6 bases from J; bases unmatched to any gene: 9. This CDR3 region has 15 residues. Germline V CDR1 and CDR2: SGHTA, FQGTGA.

This clonotype was counted only a few times. This sequence joins TRBV27 and TRBJ2-1; TRBD1 aligns across 7 bases. The CDR3 has 14 amino acids. V gave up 5 bases and J gave up 7 bases; unmatched junction bases: 8. Germline CDR1 reads MNHEY; CDR2 reads SMNVEV (reference sequence). CDR3 bases: TGTGCCAGCAGTCCGGAGACAGGGCGAAATGAGCAGTTCTTC. It specifies CASSPETGRNEQFF.

This clonotype has a handful of counts. This sequence joins TRBV10-3 and TRBJ2-7; TRBD1 agrees at 7 bases. Germline assignment: CDR1 ENHRY and CDR2 SYGVKD. The CDR3 is made up of 13 amino acids. V lost 4 bases to trimming and J lost 4 bases; unmatched junction nucleotides: 4. CDR3 sequence (DNA): TGTGCCATCAGTGTTACAGGGGTTTACGAGCAGTACTTC. This codes for CAISVTGVYEQYF.